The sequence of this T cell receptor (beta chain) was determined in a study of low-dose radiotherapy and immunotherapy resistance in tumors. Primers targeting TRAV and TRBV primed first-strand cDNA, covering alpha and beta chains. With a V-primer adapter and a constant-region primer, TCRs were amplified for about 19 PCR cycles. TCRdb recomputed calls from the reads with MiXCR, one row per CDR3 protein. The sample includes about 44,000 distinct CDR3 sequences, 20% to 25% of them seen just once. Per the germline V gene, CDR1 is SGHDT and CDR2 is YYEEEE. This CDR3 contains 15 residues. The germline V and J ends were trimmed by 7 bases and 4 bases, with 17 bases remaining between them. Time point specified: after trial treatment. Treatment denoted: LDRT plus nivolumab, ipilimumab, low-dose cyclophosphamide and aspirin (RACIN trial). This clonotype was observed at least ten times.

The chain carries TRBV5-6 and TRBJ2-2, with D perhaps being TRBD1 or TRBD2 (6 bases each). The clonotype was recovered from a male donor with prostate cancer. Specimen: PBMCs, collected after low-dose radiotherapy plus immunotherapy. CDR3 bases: TGTGCCAGCCAAAGGGGGGCCGCGGGCACCGGGGAGCTGTTTTTT. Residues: CASQRGAAGTGELFF. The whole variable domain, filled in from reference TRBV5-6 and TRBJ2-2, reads DAGVTQSPTHLIKTRGQQVTLRCSPKSGHDTVSWYQQALGQGPQFIFQYYEEEERQRGNFPDRFSGHQFPNYSSELNVNALLLGDSALYLCASQRGAAGTGELFFGEGSRLTVL.